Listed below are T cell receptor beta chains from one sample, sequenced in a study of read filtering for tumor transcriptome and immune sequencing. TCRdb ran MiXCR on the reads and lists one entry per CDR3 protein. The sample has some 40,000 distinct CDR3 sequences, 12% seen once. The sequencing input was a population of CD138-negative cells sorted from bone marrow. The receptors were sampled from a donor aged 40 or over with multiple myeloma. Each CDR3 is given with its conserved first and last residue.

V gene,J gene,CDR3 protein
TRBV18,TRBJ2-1,CASSPRQSSYNEQFF
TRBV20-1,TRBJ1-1,CSALGAGNTEAFF
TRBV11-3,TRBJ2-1,CASSLVWSDEQFF
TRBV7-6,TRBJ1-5,CASSPGGLSNQPQHF
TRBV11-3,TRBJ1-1,CASSLEGEAFF
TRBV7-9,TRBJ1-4,CASSPLGLGSNEKLFF
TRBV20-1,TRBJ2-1,CSARDPDNEQFF
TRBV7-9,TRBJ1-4,CASSLSRATNEKLFF
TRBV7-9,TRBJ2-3,CASSDRQGATDTQYF
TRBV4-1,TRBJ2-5,CASSPGGHQETQYF
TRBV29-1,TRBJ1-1,CSVGLTGGRSEAFF
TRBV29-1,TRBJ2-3,CSVGTVADTQYF
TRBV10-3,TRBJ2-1,CAISERPPAPFF
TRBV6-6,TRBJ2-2,CASSYSKPSTTGELFF
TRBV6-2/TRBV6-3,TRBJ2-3,CASSRGFTDTQYF
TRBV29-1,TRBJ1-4,CSVSMTGDSPKRFF
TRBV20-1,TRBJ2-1,CSASGYPQDRAYNEQFF
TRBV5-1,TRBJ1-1,CASSMGQYTINTEAFF
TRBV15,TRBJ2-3,CATSRVRGGADTRYF
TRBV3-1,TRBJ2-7,CASSHPTEGVYEQYF
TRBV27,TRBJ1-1,CASTTYREAEAFF
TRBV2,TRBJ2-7,CASSEGPRLYEQYF
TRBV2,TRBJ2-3,CASRPSTGSDTQYF
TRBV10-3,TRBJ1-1,CAISRDRDLTEAFF
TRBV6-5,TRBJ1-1,CASSRWDSAGRWTEAFF
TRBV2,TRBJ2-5,CASRQGQETQYF
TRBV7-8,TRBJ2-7,CASSLGGGYEQYF
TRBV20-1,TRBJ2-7,CSGKSRGEQYF
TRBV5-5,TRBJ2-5,CASSSRGAGKTQYF
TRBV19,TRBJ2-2,CASKVRDSFTGELFF
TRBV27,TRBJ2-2,CASSGLGASYTGELFF
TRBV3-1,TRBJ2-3,CASSLSGGSDTQYF
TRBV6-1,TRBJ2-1,CASSDDSGGLYNEQFF
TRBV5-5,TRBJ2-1,CASSLDPSGPYNEQFF
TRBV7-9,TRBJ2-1,CASSLLLTYNEQFF
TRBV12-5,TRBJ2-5,CASGRQETQYF
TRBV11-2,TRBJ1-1,CASSLGGQNTEAFF
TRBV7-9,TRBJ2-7,CASSLVLDPIEGYEQYF
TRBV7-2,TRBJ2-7,CASSVPGQGSNEQYF
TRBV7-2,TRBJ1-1,CASSQGRFEAFF
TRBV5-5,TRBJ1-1,CASRKTGDEAFF
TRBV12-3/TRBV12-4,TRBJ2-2,CASSLARSGSEYTGELFF
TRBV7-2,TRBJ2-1,CASSLVASGEGEQFF
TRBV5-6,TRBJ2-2,CASSFRTDSNTGELFF
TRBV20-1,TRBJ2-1,CSARNSGGRGDEQFF
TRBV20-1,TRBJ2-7,CSARARGPGYEQYF
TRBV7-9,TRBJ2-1,CASSSNRDWGSNEQFF
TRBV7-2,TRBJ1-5,CASSLGQNQPQHF
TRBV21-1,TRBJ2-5,CASSKLRVTNTETQYF
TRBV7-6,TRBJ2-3,CASSTGLAGVTDTQYF
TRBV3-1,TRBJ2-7,CASSHGTYEQYF
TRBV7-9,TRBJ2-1,CASSLGSGQYNEQFF
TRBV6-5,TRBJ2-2,CATLGPGELFF
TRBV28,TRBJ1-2,CASSQGRQGDYGYTF
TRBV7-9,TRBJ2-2,CASSLGNTGELFF
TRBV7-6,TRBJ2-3,CASSPGWGITDTQYF
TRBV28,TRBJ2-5,CASSGGSVSGQETRYF
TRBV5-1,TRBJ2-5,CASGGLGETQYF